The clone carrying this T cell receptor (beta chain) appeared a few times. A much larger clone lies one base from this, so it may be a read error. This sample stems from a study of regulatory T cells in long-lasting Graves disease. Indicated time point: newly diagnosed GD, antithyroid drugs for less than 3 months. PBMCs provided the RNA from which the TCR library was made. Library construction for TCR beta used iRepertoire HTBI primers and Arm-PCR of CDR3 regions. Original methodology: Throughout the samples, researchers identified fewer than 80 TRBV and approximately 14 TRBJ segments. From the multiplex PCR reads, TCRdb called clonotypes with MiXCR, one entry per CDR3 protein. It is TCRdb's table, rather than the study itself, that gives the V and J calls and clone size. Of about 420,000 distinct CDR3 sequences detected, around 17% appear once; the ten largest clones hold about 25%. This same sample was also taken into another study, of T cells in Graves' hyperthyroidism and ophthalmopathy. That source reports: Blood also contained most expanded thyroid clonotypes above 0.001.

The sequencing here drew on peripheral blood mononuclear cells (PBMCs), taken at new diagnosis, from a patient treated with antithyroid drugs. The TCR comes from a woman aged 18 to 35 with Graves disease.

Here the CDR3 reads CASSLAGSRRAGSYEQYF. DNA for the CDR3: TGTGCCAGCAGCTTAGCAGGTAGCAGGAGGGCCGGTTCCTACGAGCAGTACTTC. This sequence joins TRBV7-8 and TRBJ2-7, with TRBD2 as a possible D gene (6 bases). V lost 0 bases and J 1 base, leaving 19 bases between the germline ends. The CDR3 consists of 18 residues. Germline loops: CDR1 SGHVS, CDR2 FQNEAQ. Full variable domain (remainder filled in from reference TRBV7-8 and TRBJ2-7): GAGVSQSPRYKVAKRGQDVALRCDPISGHVSLFWYQQALGQGPEFLTYFQNEAQLDKSGLPSDRFFAERPEGSVSTLKIQRTQQEDSAVYLCASSLAGSRRAGSYEQYFGPGTRLTVT.